This TCR beta chain is drawn from a study of T cell responses to AZD1222 COVID-19 vaccine. Per the germline V gene, CDR1 is SGHNT and CDR2 is YYREEE (reference sequence). This CDR3 spans 15 amino acids. V trimming: 0 bases; J trimming: 4 bases; junction bases outside the gene matches: 5. Some clones are missing from TCRdb's copy, which holds only in-frame ones; the method was immunoSEQ multiplex PCR. The repertoire holds about 130,000 clones, with 88% as singletons. This TCR was recovered from an adult in good health. The material was peripheral blood, obtained on day 0 of MenACWY control vaccination. This rearrangement joins TRBV5-4 to TRBJ2-7; TRBD2 aligns across 9 bases. The CDR3 sequence: CASSLGASGEYEQYF. Here the CDR3 DNA reads TGTGCCAGCAGCTTGGGAGCTAGCGGGGAGTACGAGCAGTACTTC.